This record covers a single T cell receptor beta chain. The target antigen is unknown. These data are taken from a study of OX40 agonist ivuxolimab in advanced cancers. Overall study results and limits: Clonal expansion was seen in CD4+ and CD8+ blood T cells by week 6 at 0.1 to 3.0 mg/kg.

Here immunoSEQ multiplex PCR was the method, and the copy in TCRdb shows in-frame clones only, minus some. The table shows 70,000 to 75,000 clones, with around nine tenths occurring only once. CDR1 and CDR2 from the germline V gene are SGDLS and YYNGEE. The CDR3 contains 13 residues. The germline V and J ends were trimmed by 0 bases and 8 bases, with 11 bases remaining between them. This clonotype was obtained from an adult with an advanced solid tumor such as melanoma, head and neck, liver or kidney cancer. The gene calls are TRBV9 and TRBJ1-2; a possible D gene is TRBD1 (5 bases). The source material was CD4+ or CD8+ T cells sorted from blood, sampled in a trial of the OX40 agonist ivuxolimab. As DNA, the CDR3 is TGTGCCAGCAGCGTAGTCGGGGACTCGGGCTACACCTTC. It yields the protein CASSVVGDSGYTF.